This T cell receptor (beta chain) stems from a study of cytomegalovirus exposure and HLA in healthy donors. Study-level findings and limits: A few of the chains that were CMV-associated were confirmed in vitro to be specific for CMV antigens. Investigators reported more than 150 TCR beta chains as tied to cytomegalovirus.

Primers included in the PCR were 60 Vbeta and 13 Jbeta primers. Original methodology: Around 83 million unique TCR beta chains, 9 million to 12 million shared, were counted in a later analysis. The assay was immunoSEQ multiplex PCR, and TCRdb's table has in-frame clones only and misses some. V and J calls and clone size come straight from that table; D and trimming were deduced from the DNA. The data hold 240,000 or so clones, with more than 75% observed a single time. Points on this clone: Its target is not known.

As for the donors, each was a healthy bone marrow donor. The source material was PBMCs. The clonotype comes from a woman aged 40 to 49 in good health and CMV-seropositive.

The CDR3 is CASSPPGQGSNQPQHF. For the CDR3, the DNA is TGTGCCAGCAGCCCTCCGGGACAGGGTTCCAATCAGCCCCAGCATTTT. The chain joins TRBV7-9 to TRBJ1-5, with 9 bases lining up with TRBD1. V was clipped by 5 bases and J by 3 bases; unmatched bases: 8. This CDR3 has 16 amino acids. CDR1 and CDR2 (germline): SEHNR, FQNEAQ (reference sequence).